The present T cell receptor (beta chain) was sequenced within a study of post-analysis software for immune sequencing data. General study findings and limits: The study found TRBV5-6, TRBV5-1 and TRBV20-1 among five TRBV segments more frequent in patients than controls.

This clonotype appeared a few times. Its target is not known. CDR1 SEHNR and CDR2 FQNEAQ come from the germline V gene (reference sequence). The CDR3 runs 14 residues. Presence of unique molecular identifiers characterized the TCR beta cDNA libraries. MiXCR, applied by TCRdb to the PCR reads, yields one record per CDR3 protein. The top ten clones hold about 6% of a sample with about 570,000 distinct CDR3 sequences, 34% of them seen once. Sequencing was carried out using blood. The chain has TRBV7-9 and TRBJ2-4, with D unresolved. The J call may be wrong; the DNA end is better matched by TRBJ2-7. The receptor was isolated from a girl aged 2-17 years with multiple sclerosis. CDR3 coding DNA: TGTGCCAGCAGCTTAGAACAGACAAACCACGAGCAGTACTTC. Translation: CASSLEQTNHEQYF.